Shown below are 8 T cell receptor beta chains from a single sample sequenced in a study of T-cell memory formation after mild COVID-19. TCRdb reanalysed the 5' RACE reads using MiXCR and keeps one entry per CDR3 protein. The sample records 300,000 to 400,000 distinct CDR3 sequences, approximately 14% being singletons. Sequencing used PBMCs or a T cell subset sorted from them (not recorded which). These TCRs come from a young man who had mild COVID-19 (a few samples of this study predate the infection). Cell type and time point are not known.

Written as DNA, the CDR3 is TGTGCCAGCAGCGCGGGACTAGCGGGGGGGAAGAGCTCCTACGAGCAGTACTTC. It codes for CASSAGLAGGKSSYEQYF. This rearrangement joins TRBV12-3 or TRBV12-4 to TRBJ2-7; 16 bases align to TRBD2. V was clipped by 6 bases and J by 0 bases; unmatched bases: 8. The CDR3 runs 18 residues.

There are a few counts of this clonotype. The chain uses TRBV20-1 and TRBJ2-1, with 9 bases lining up with TRBD2. Looked up from germline, CDR1 is DFQATT and CDR2 is SNEGSKA (reference sequence). The V and J ends lost 3 bases and 8 bases, in that order; junction bases with no gene match: 11. There are 15 residues in the CDR3. CDR3 in amino acids: CSARGASGVRYEQFF. In DNA form, the CDR3 reads TGCAGTGCTAGGGGGGCTAGCGGGGTTCGGTATGAGCAGTTCTTC.

This clonotype was found many times. The CDR3 is CASSTTLAGGNNEQFF. The CDR3 nucleotides read TGCGCCAGCAGCACTACACTAGCGGGGGGAAACAATGAGCAGTTCTTC. The rearrangement links TRBV5-1 to TRBJ2-1; TRBD2 matches at 12 bases. With V trimmed by 4 bases and J by 5 bases, 7 bases remained unmatched. The CDR3 covers 16 residues. Germline V gene lookup returns CDR1 SGHRS and CDR2 YFSETQ. The full variable domain, its missing parts supplied by reference TRBV5-1 and TRBJ2-1, is KAGVTQTPRYLIKTRGQQVTLSCSPISGHRSVSWYQQTPGQGLQFLFEYFSETQRNKGNFPGRFSGRQFSNSRSEMNVSTLELGDSALYLCASSTTLAGGNNEQFFGPGTRLTVL.

In this sample, this clonotype turned up a few times. This rearrangement joins TRBV6-5 to TRBJ1-1; D may be TRBD1 (5 bases). Trimming stripped 0 bases from V and 0 bases from J, with 14 bases between. Germline loops: CDR1 MNHEY, CDR2 SVGAGI. The CDR3 loop spans 17 amino acids. In DNA form, the CDR3 reads TGTGCCAGCAGTTACTCGAAATTAGGACAATTGAACACTGAAGCTTTCTTT. Residues: CASSYSKLGQLNTEAFF.

This clonotype was counted at least ten times. This CDR3 reads CASSPEGTDTQYF. The CDR3 DNA reads TGTGCCAGCAGCCCGGAAGGCACAGATACGCAGTATTTT. The rearrangement joins TRBV7-9 to TRBJ2-3; unclear D gene. Germline CDR1 and CDR2: SEHNR and FQNEAQ (reference sequence). The V and J ends lost 5 bases and 1 base respectively, with 7 bases between them. There are 13 residues in the CDR3.

About this clonotype: Given a much more abundant clone one base away, this may be a read error. The chain recombines TRBV6-2 or TRBV6-3 with TRBJ2-5, with 7 bases matching TRBD2. CDR3 length: 14 amino acids. Germline V CDR1 and CDR2: MNHEY, SVGEGT. The CDR3 reads CASSSWDYHETQYF. In nucleotides, the CDR3 is TGTGCCAGCAGTTCGTGGGACTACCACGAGACCCAGTACTTC.

This chain connects TRBV11-2 to TRBJ2-2; a weak D match, TRBD1 (5 bases). Deletions cut 6 bases from V and 6 bases from J, with 17 bases between. Germline CDR1 is SGHAT and CDR2 is FQNNGV. The CDR3 runs 15 residues. In nucleotides, the CDR3 is TGTGCCAGCAGACCAATCAAGGACAATTCCGGGGAGCTGTTTTTT. This sequence encodes CASRPIKDNSGELFF.

This clonotype was found a few times. CDR3 in DNA: TGTGCCAGCAGCTTTCCCACCATAACTCATGAGCAGTTCTTC. Amino acid sequence: CASSFPTITHEQFF. This chain joins TRBV7-9 and TRBJ2-1; D call uncertain. V dropped 3 bases and J dropped 8 bases, with 14 bases sitting between them. Germline loops: CDR1 SEHNR, CDR2 FQNEAQ (reference sequence). The CDR3 has 14 residues.